Following are 2 T cell receptor beta chains from one sample sequenced in a study of Ad26.COV2.S vaccination and SARS-CoV-2 variants (dated by TCRdb to the early 2020s). Library creation used the immunoSEQ multiplex PCR assay. The clones in this table, taken by TCRdb from immuneACCESS, are in-frame only. Not every clone is retained; where verified, under half of the shortfall comes from an unresolved V gene, and the cause of the rest is unknown. This sample gives around 380,000 clones in total; about nine tenths of them show up just once. The top ten constitute under 4% of the sample. Explained via the paper, the treatment or condition label denotes: around 19 received Ad26.COV2.S at low or high dose, single or two shots; about five received placebo; per-sample allocation not given. Repertoires of vaccine and placebo recipients were sequenced from samples collected on day 63 after the first injection.

The sequences come from peripheral blood, collected in a trial of Ad26.COV2.S vaccine versus placebo. Receptors were obtained from a person aged 18 to 59 who received the Ad26.COV2.S COVID-19 vaccine or a placebo.

This rearrangement joins TRBV29-1 to TRBJ1-1, with TRBD1 identical over 7 bases. Germline V lookup: CDR1 SQVTM, CDR2 ANQGSEA. This CDR3 spans 13 amino acids. V lost 6 bases to trimming and J lost 1 base; unmatched junction nucleotides: 5. DNA for the CDR3: TGCAGCGTAATACAGGGGAAGAACACTGAAGCTTTCTTT. It is translated as CSVIQGKNTEAFF.

This chain links TRBV15 with TRBJ1-1; D uncertain. The germline gives CDR1 LNHNV, CDR2 YYDKDF (reference sequence). Trimming shortened V by 4 bases and J by 0 bases, and 0 bases separated the two germline ends. The CDR3 length is 11 residues. The CDR3 loop reads CATSMNTEAFF. Here the CDR3 DNA reads TGTGCCACCAGCATGAACACTGAAGCTTTCTTT.